This TCR beta chain is from a study of Ad26.COV2.S vaccination and SARS-CoV-2 variants. Germline values: CDR1 SGHAT, CDR2 FQNNGV. Trimming removed 0 bases from V and 6 bases from J, with 14 bases in between. The CDR3 is 16 amino acids. Clones were read by immunoSEQ multiplex PCR, and TCRdb kept only the in-frame ones, dropping some. The sample lists about 410,000 clones, roughly 90% occurring once. Findings and caveats of the study: While placebo recipients had lower spike-specific TCR breadth, vaccine recipients had more. Post-vaccination breadth of spike-specific CD8+ and CD4+ T cell responses was reportedly substantial.

Treatment indicated: about 20 received Ad26.COV2.S at low or high dose, single or two shots; several received placebo; per-sample allocation not given. Sample collection was performed on day 63 after the first vaccine or placebo injection. Points on this clone: Its antigen remains unknown.

The genes are TRBV11-2 and TRBJ2-2, with a possible D match to TRBD2 (6 bases). The sequence was obtained from a person aged 18 to 59 who received the Ad26.COV2.S COVID-19 vaccine or a placebo. The specimen was peripheral blood, collected in a trial of Ad26.COV2.S vaccine versus placebo. CDR3 sequence (DNA): TGTGCCAGCAGCTTAGATCGACTAGTGGGGGCCGGGGAGCTGTTTTTT. The encoded protein is CASSLDRLVGAGELFF.